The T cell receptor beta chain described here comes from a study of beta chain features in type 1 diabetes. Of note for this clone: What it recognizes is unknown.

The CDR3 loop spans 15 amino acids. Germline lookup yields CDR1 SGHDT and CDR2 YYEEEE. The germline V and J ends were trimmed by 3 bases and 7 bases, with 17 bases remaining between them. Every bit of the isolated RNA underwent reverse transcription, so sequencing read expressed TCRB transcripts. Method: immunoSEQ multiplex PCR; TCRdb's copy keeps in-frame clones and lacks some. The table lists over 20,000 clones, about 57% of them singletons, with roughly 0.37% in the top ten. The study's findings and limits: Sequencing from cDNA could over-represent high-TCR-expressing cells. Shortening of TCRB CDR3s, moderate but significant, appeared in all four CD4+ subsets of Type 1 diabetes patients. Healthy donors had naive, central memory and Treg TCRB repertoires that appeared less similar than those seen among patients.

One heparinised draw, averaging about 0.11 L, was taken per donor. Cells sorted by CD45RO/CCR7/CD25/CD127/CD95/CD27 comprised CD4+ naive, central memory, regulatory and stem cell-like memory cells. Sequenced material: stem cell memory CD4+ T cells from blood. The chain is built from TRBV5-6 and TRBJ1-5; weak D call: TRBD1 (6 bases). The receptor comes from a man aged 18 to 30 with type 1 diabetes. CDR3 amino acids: CASSSIRGSGQPQHF. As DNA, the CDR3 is TGTGCCAGCAGCTCAATCAGGGGTTCAGGGCAGCCCCAGCATTTT.